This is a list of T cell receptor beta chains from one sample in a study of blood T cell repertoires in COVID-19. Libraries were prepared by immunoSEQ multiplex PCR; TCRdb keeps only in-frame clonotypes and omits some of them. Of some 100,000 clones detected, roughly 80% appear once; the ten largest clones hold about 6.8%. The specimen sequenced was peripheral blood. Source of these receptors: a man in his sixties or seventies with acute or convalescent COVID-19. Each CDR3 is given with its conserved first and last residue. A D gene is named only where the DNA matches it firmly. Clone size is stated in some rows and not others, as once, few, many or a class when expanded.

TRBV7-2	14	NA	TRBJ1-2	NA	CASSLSGRDYGYTF	TGTGCCAGCAGCTTATCTGGGAGAGACTATGGCTACACCTTC
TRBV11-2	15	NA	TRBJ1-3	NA	CASSKTGSSGNTIYF	TGTGCCAGCAGCAAGACAGGTTCCTCTGGAAACACCATATATTTT
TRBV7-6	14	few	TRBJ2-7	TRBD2	CASSGTSESYEQYF	TGTGCCAGCAGCGGGACTAGCGAGTCCTACGAGCAGTACTTC
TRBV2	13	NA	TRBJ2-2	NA	CASSDGQAGELFF	TGTGCCAGCAGTGATGGACAAGCCGGGGAGCTGTTTTTT
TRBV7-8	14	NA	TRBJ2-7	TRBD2	CASSLVGGTYEQYF	TGTGCCAGCAGCTTAGTCGGGGGGACCTACGAGCAGTACTTC
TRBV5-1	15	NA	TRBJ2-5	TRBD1	CASSPTGTDKETQYF	TGCGCCAGCAGCCCAACCGGGACAGACAAAGAGACCCAGTACTTC
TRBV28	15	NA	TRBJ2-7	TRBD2	CASRRRLADGYEQYF	TGTGCCAGCAGGCGGCGACTAGCGGACGGTTACGAGCAGTACTTC
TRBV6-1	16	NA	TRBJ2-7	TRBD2	CASSDKRLARQLEQYF	TGTGCCAGCAGTGACAAGCGACTAGCGAGGCAGCTCGAGCAGTACTTC
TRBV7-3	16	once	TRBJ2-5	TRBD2	CASSPGTSGRGETQYF	TGTGCCAGCAGCCCAGGGACTAGCGGGAGAGGTGAGACCCAGTACTTC
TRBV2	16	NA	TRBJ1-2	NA	CASSLLDRPFDYGYTF	TGTGCCAGCAGTTTACTAGACAGGCCCTTCGACTATGGCTACACCTTC
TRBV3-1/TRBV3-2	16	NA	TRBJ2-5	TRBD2	CASSHLAGARQETQYF	TGTGCCAGCAGCCATTTAGCGGGCGCCCGGCAAGAGACCCAGTACTTC